A selection of T cell receptor beta chains follows, all from one sample in a study of blood T cell repertoires in COVID-19. Profiling relied on immunoSEQ multiplex PCR, and the TCRdb table lists in-frame clones only, not all of them. The repertoire holds 150,000 to 200,000 clones, with around 79% as singletons. The sequenced sample was peripheral blood. All receptors come from a woman aged 55-69 years with COVID-19, enrolled during active disease. CDR3s include the opening cysteine and the closing phenylalanine or tryptophan.

v_gene	len	j_gene	CDR3aa
TRBV5-1	16	TRBJ2-2	CASSLNPGENTGELFF
TRBV5-4	16	TRBJ2-2	CASSSRLGERTGELFF
TRBV5-1	15	TRBJ2-1	CASTLTVSSYNEQFF
TRBV28	16	TRBJ2-3	CASRGTSGRSTDTQYF
TRBV27	15	TRBJ1-5	CASSFWGVGNQPQHF
TRBV11-2	14	TRBJ1-2	CASSEGAGDYGYTF
TRBV15	16	TRBJ1-1	CATSRDGQGGDTEAFF
TRBV2	15	TRBJ2-1	CASSENGGAYNEQFF
TRBV7-2	13	TRBJ1-1	CASSLYQDTEAFF
TRBV27	14	TRBJ2-2	CATHPGRGAGELFF
TRBV4-3	15	TRBJ2-7	CASSHRQGAAYEQYF
TRBV11-2	16	TRBJ2-2	CASSLRLAGLGGELFF
TRBV5-1	16	TRBJ2-1	CASSTGQGFVYNEQFF
TRBV3-1/TRBV3-2	16	TRBJ2-1	CASSQEGGGARNEQFF
TRBV20-1	11	TRBJ1-1	CSAPGGGEAFF
TRBV13	14	TRBJ2-2	CASHGETNTGELFF
TRBV11-2	14	TRBJ1-6	CASSNRGGNSPLHF
TRBV2	15	TRBJ2-5	CASTEAGPRKSAQYF
TRBV20-1	13	TRBJ2-3	CSASPHSTDTQYF
TRBV27	14	TRBJ2-1	CASSPRQPSNEQFF
TRBV4-2	13	TRBJ1-4	CASSPRDREALFF
TRBV30	17	TRBJ2-1	CAWSTGGGSAYYNEQFF
TRBV5-6	14	TRBJ2-3	CASSPPAGGRGQYF
TRBV27	19	TRBJ2-6	CASSLTGQGMSSGANVLTF
TRBV18	13	TRBJ1-1	CASALGGSTEAFF
TRBV3-1/TRBV3-2	14	TRBJ1-1	CASSQVSGNTEAFF
TRBV9	15	TRBJ2-7	CASSVGTSGVYEQYF
TRBV4-2	13	TRBJ2-1	CASSQDNREGVFF
TRBV28	16	TRBJ1-1	CASSLFRDHLNTEAFF
TRBV7-9	15	TRBJ1-4	CASSLQGHLNEKLFF
TRBV3-1/TRBV3-2	16	TRBJ1-1	CASSQRRGPMNTEAFF
TRBV2	15	TRBJ2-1	CASTGTSGGYNEQFF
TRBV5-1	17	TRBJ2-1	CASSLTVGTGVANEQFF
TRBV6-5	16	TRBJ1-6	CASSYGYLGGNSPLHF
TRBV29-1	16	TRBJ2-3	CSLSGLAGAGTDTQYF
TRBV25-1	14	TRBJ2-2	CASSPGQGAGELFF
TRBV3-1/TRBV3-2	15	TRBJ1-6	CASSWNRDDNSPLHF
TRBV7-3	14	TRBJ2-5	CASSLVGARETQYF
TRBV24-1	13	TRBJ2-1	CATNGAGVHEQFF
TRBV28	14	TRBJ2-1	CASSSLDFIGEQFF
TRBV21-1	17	TRBJ2-6	CASSKEGVVAGANVLTF
TRBV10-2	14	TRBJ2-1	CASSETGYANEQFF
TRBV5-4	13	TRBJ2-5	CASSTRGTETQYF